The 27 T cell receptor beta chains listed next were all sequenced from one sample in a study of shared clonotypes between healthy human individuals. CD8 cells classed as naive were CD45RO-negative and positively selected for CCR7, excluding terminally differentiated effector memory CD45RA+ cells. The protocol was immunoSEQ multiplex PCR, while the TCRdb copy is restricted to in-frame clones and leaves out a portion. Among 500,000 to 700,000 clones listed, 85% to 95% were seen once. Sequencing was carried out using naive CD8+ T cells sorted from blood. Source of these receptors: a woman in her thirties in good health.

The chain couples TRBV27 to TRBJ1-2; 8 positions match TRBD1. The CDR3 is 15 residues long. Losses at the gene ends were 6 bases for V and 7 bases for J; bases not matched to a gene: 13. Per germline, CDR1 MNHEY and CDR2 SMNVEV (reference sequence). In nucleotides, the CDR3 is TGTGCCAGCAGCCAAAAATATCAGGGGGCGGTTGGCTACACCTTC. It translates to CASSQKYQGAVGYTF.

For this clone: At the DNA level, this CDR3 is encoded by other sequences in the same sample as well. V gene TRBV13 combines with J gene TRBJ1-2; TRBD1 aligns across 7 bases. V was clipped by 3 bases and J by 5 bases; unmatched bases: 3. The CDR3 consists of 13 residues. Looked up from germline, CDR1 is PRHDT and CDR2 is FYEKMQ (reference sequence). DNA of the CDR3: TGTGCCAGCAGCTTTGACAGGGCTTATGGCTACACCTTC. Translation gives CASSFDRAYGYTF.

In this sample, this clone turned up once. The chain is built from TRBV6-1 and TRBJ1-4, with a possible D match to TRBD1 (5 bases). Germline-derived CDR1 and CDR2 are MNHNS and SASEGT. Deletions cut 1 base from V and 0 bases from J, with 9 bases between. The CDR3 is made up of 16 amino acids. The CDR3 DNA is TGTGCCAGCAGTGAAGTCGGGGGACCAACTAATGAAAAACTGTTTTTT. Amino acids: CASSEVGGPTNEKLFF.

Here the CDR3 reads CASSEHPGENTEAFF. The CDR3, as DNA: TGTGCCAGCAGTGAGCACCCCGGGGAGAACACTGAAGCTTTCTTT. V is TRBV2 and J is TRBJ1-1, with D uncertain. From germline, CDR1 is SNHLY and CDR2 FYNNEI. The CDR3 contains 15 residues. With 3 bases removed from V and 1 base from J, the gap between germline ends came to 12 bases.

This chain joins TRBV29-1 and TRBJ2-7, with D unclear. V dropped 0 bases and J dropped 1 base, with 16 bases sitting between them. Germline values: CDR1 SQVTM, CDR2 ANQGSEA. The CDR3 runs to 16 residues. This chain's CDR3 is CSVEEAENTNSYEQYF. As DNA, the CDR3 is TGCAGCGTTGAAGAAGCTGAGAACACGAATTCCTACGAGCAGTACTTC.

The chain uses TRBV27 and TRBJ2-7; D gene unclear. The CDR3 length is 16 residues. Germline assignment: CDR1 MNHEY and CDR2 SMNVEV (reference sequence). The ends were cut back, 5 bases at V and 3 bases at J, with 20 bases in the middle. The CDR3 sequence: CASSPSLADTHYEQYF. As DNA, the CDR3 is TGTGCCAGCAGTCCCTCCCTGGCAGATACTCACTACGAGCAGTACTTC.

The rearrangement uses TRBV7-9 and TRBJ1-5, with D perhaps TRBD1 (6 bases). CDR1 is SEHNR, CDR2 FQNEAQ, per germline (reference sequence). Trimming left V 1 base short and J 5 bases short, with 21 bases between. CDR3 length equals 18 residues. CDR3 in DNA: TGTGCCAGCAGCTTAGATCTTGCCCTCAGGGGCGCGGATCAGCCCCAGCATTTT. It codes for CASSLDLALRGADQPQHF. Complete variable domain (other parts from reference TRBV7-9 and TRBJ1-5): DTGVSQNPRHKITKRGQNVTFRCDPISEHNRLYWYRQTLGQGPEFLTYFQNEAQLEKSRLLSDRFSAERPKGSFSTLEIQRTEQGDSAMYLCASSLDLALRGADQPQHFGDGTRLSIL.

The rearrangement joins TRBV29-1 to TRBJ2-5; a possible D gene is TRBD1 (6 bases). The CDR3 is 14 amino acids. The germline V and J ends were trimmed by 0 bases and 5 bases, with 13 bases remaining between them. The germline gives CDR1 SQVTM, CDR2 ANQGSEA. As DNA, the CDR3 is TGCAGCGTTGAAGATCCCAGGGGTCATGAGACCCAGTACTTC. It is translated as CSVEDPRGHETQYF.

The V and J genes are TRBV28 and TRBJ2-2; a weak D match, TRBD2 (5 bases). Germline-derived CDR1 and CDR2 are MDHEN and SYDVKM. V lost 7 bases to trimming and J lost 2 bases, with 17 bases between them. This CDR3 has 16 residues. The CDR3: CASTSKAEVNTGELFF. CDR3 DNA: TGTGCCAGCACCTCTAAAGCGGAAGTAAACACCGGGGAGCTGTTTTTT.

CDR3 amino acids: CASSQDQFRSRNTEAFF. The CDR3 DNA is TGCGCCAGCAGCCAAGATCAGTTCAGGTCCAGGAACACTGAAGCTTTCTTT. The chain employs TRBV4-1 and TRBJ1-1, with D unclear. The germline V gene encodes CDR1 MGHRA and CDR2 YSYEKL. The V end was cut by 0 bases, the J end by 1 base, with 15 bases between. The length of the CDR3 is 17 residues.

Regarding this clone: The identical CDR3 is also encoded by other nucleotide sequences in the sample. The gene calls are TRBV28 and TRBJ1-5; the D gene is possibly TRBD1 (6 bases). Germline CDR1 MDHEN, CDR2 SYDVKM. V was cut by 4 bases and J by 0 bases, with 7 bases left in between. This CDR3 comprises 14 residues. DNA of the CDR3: TGTGCCAGCAGTTACAGGGATAGCAATCAGCCCCAGCATTTT. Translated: CASSYRDSNQPQHF.

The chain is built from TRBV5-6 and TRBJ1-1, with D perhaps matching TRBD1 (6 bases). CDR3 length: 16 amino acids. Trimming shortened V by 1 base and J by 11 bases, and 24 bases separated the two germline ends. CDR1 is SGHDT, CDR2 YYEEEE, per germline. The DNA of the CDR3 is TGTGCCAGCAGCTTGCCGAACGACAGGCCAGGGCGGGGGGCTTTCTTT. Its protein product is CASSLPNDRPGRGAFF.

CDR3 sequence: CASSLFVMGEGEQYF. In nucleotides, the CDR3 is TGTGCCAGCAGCTTATTTGTAATGGGGGAAGGGGAGCAGTACTTC. This chain links TRBV7-9 with TRBJ2-7; possibly TRBD1 or TRBD2 for D (5 bases each). Germline V gene data show CDR1 as SEHNR and CDR2 as FQNEAQ (reference sequence). The CDR3 is 15 amino acids. V was cut by 2 bases and J by 7 bases, with 18 bases left in between.

CDR3 sequence: CASSLAQGLAGAQYF. DNA of the CDR3: TGTGCCAGCAGCTTAGCACAGGGACTAGCGGGAGCCCAGTACTTC. The rearrangement uses TRBV7-8 and TRBJ2-5; TRBD2 matches at 14 bases. Germline lookup yields CDR1 SGHVS and CDR2 FQNEAQ. The ends lost 0 bases at V and 9 bases at J; junction bases unmatched: 3. This CDR3 region has 15 residues.

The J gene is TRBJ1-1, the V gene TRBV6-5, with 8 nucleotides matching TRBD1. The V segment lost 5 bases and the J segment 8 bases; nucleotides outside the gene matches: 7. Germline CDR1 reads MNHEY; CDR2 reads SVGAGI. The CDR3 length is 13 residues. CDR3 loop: CASSEEDRDEAFF. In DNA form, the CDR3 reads TGTGCCAGCAGTGAAGAGGACAGGGACGAAGCTTTCTTT.

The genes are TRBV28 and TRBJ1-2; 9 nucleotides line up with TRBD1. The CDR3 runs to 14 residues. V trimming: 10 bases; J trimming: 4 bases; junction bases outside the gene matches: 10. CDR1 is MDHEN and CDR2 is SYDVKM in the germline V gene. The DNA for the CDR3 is TGTGCCACCGCCGGGGACAGGGAGGTCTATGGCTACACCTTC. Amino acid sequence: CATAGDREVYGYTF.

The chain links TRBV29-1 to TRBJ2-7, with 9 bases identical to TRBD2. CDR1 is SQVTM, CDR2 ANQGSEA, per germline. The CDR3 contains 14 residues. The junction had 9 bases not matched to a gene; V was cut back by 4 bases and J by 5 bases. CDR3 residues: CSVVIAGVLDEQYF. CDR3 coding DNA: TGCAGCGTTGTTATAGCGGGAGTTTTGGACGAGCAGTACTTC.

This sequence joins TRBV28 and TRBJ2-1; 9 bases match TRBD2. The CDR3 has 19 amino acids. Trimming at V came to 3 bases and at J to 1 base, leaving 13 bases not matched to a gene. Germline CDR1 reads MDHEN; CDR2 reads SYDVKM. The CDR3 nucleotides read TGTGCCAGCAGTTTCTATGAGAGGACTAGCGCTCTATCCTACAATGAGCAGTTCTTC. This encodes CASSFYERTSALSYNEQFF.

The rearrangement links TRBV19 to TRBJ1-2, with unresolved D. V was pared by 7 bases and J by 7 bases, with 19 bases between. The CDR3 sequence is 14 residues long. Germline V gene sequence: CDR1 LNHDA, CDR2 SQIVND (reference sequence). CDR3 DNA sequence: TGTGCCAGTACCCCGGTAACAGATCCTGCTGGCTACACCTTC. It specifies CASTPVTDPAGYTF.

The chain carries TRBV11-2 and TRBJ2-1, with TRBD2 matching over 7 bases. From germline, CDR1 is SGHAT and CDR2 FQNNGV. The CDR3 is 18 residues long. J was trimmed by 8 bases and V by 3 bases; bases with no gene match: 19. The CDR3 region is CASSFYPLEREGGDEQFF. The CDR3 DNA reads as TGTGCCAGCAGCTTTTATCCATTGGAGCGGGAAGGAGGCGATGAGCAGTTCTTC.

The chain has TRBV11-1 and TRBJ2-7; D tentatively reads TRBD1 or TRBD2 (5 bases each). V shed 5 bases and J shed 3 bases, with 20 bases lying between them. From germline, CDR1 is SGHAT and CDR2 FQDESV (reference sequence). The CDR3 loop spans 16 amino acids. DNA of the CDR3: TGTGCCAGCAGCGCGGAAAACTCCAGGGAGAACTACGAGCAGTACTTC. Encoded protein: CASSAENSRENYEQYF.

CDR3 nucleotides: TGTGCCAGTAGCACCTCACTAGCGGGATTTCGTTACGAGCAGTACTTC. It translates to CASSTSLAGFRYEQYF. The chain has TRBV19 and TRBJ2-7; TRBD2 matches 10 bases. V trimming: 6 bases; J trimming: 4 bases; junction bases outside the gene matches: 12. Germline V gene data show CDR1 as LNHDA and CDR2 as SQIVND (reference sequence). The CDR3 consists of 16 residues.

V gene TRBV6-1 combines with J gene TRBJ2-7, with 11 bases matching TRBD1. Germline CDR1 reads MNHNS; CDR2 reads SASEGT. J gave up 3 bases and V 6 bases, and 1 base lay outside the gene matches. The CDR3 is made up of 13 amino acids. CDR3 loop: CASRGTGGYEQYF. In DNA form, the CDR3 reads TGTGCCAGCAGGGGGACAGGGGGCTACGAGCAGTACTTC.

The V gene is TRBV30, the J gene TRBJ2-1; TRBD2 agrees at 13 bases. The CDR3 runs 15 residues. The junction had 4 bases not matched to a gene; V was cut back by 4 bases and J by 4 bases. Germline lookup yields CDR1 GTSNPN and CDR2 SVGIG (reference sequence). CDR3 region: CAWTSGLAGYNEQFF. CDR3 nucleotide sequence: TGTGCCTGGACCTCGGGACTAGCGGGATACAATGAGCAGTTCTTC.

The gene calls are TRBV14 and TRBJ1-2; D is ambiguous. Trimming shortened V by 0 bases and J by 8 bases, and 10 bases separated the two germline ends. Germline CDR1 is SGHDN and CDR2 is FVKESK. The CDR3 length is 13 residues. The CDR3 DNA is TGTGCCAGCAGCCAAGATCTATTGGAGGGCTACACCTTC. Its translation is CASSQDLLEGYTF.

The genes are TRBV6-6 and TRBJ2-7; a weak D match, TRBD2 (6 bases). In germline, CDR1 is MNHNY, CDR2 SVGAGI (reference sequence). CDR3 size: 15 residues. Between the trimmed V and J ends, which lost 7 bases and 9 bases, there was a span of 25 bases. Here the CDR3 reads CASKDRDLLPGGQYF. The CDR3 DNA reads TGTGCCAGCAAAGACCGGGACCTACTCCCCGGGGGGCAGTACTTC.

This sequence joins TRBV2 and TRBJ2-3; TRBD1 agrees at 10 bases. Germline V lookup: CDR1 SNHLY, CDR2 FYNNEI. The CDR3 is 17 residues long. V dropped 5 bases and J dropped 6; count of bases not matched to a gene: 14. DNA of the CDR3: TGTGCCAGCAGTCCCCCCGGGACAGGGGCCGGTTTGGATACGCAGTATTTT. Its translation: CASSPPGTGAGLDTQYF.